These 19 T cell receptor beta chains were sequenced from one sample in a study of early T cells in non-severe SARS-CoV-2 infection. One entry per CDR3 protein, called by TCRdb with MiXCR from the 5' RACE reads. The sample includes just under 65,000 distinct CDR3 sequences, approximately 9.2% of them seen just once. Specimen: whole blood, collected at baseline. These receptors were collected from an adult who was a healthcare worker with PCR-confirmed SARS-CoV-2 infection or an uninfected control (not recorded which).

This clonotype was seen only a few times. This rearrangement joins TRBV11-3 to TRBJ2-1; possible D gene TRBD2, 5 bases. Germline V gene lookup returns CDR1 SGHNT and CDR2 YENEEA. The CDR3 covers 14 residues. V dropped 4 bases and J dropped 9 bases, with 16 bases sitting between them. Here the CDR3 reads CASSSSGPLGEQFF. CDR3 nucleotides: TGTGCCAGCAGCTCCAGCGGACCTCTGGGTGAGCAGTTCTTC.

The J gene is TRBJ2-1, the V gene TRBV11-2; 10 bases agree with TRBD2. Unmatched junction bases numbered 3, after V lost 0 bases and J lost 4 bases. Germline V gene data show CDR1 as SGHAT and CDR2 as FQNNGV. The CDR3 length is 16 residues. The CDR3 reads CASSLELAGNYNEQFF. CDR3 DNA: TGTGCCAGCAGCTTAGAACTAGCGGGGAATTACAATGAGCAGTTCTTC.

In its sample, this clonotype was seen a few times. The chain is built from TRBV30 and TRBJ1-3; no reliable D call. V lost 8 bases and J lost 2, with 13 bases in between. Germline V gives CDR1 GTSNPN, CDR2 SVGIG (reference sequence). The CDR3 consists of 13 residues. The chain's CDR3 is CAGQRETGNTIYF. The CDR3 DNA is TGTGCCGGTCAAAGGGAAACTGGAAACACCATATATTTT.

This clonotype was observed a few times. The genes are TRBV12-3 or TRBV12-4 and TRBJ2-4, with D unresolved. The CDR3 has 21 amino acids. V lost 6 bases to trimming and J lost 1 base, with 31 bases between them. CDR3 protein: CASSLTWAPSIYELAKNIQYF. CDR3 bases: TGTGCCAGCAGCCTTACCTGGGCCCCGAGTATTTACGAGTTGGCCAAAAACATTCAGTACTTC.

The genes are TRBV7-9 and TRBJ2-5, with 9 nucleotides matching TRBD2. The trim removed 4 bases at V and 5 bases at J, leaving 8 bases unmatched. The CDR3 consists of 15 residues. The germline CDR1 and CDR2 sequences are SEHNR and FQNEAQ (reference sequence). The CDR3 bases are TGTGCCAGCAGCTGGGGGCAGCTAGCGGGGGAGACCCAGTACTTC. This sequence encodes CASSWGQLAGETQYF. The variable domain in full, with the rest retrieved from reference TRBV7-9 and TRBJ2-5, is DTGVSQNPRHKITKRGQNVTFRCDPISEHNRLYWYRQTLGQGPEFLTYFQNEAQLEKSRLLSDRFSAERPKGSFSTLEIQRTEQGDSAMYLCASSWGQLAGETQYFGPGTRLLVL.

The rearrangement uses TRBV7-9 and TRBJ2-7, with TRBD1 matching 10 bases. Trimming cost V 4 bases and J 5 bases; bases outside gene matches: 11. The CDR3 extends over 16 amino acids. Germline CDR1 reads SEHNR; CDR2 reads FQNEAQ (reference sequence). Written as DNA, the CDR3 is TGTGCCAGCAGCTCCCCCTTCGGACAGGGGGGGGACGAGCAGTACTTC. Translating gives CASSSPFGQGGDEQYF.

This clonotype appeared a few times. This chain joins TRBV19 and TRBJ2-7, with 8 bases that match TRBD1. This CDR3 region has 15 residues. V shed 10 bases, J shed 2 bases, and the junction held 13 bases outside the gene matches. The germline CDR1 and CDR2 sequences are LNHDA and SQIVND (reference sequence). CDR3 DNA sequence: TGTGCCACCTGTGATGTCCGGGACAGGACCTACGAGCAGTACTTC. It codes for CATCDVRDRTYEQYF.

This clonotype was counted many times. The chain employs TRBV15 and TRBJ2-7; possibly TRBD1 for D (6 bases). Per germline, CDR1 LNHNV and CDR2 YYDKDF (reference sequence). This CDR3 is built from 16 residues. The ends were cut back, 1 base at V and 0 bases at J, with 13 bases in the middle. The CDR3 loop is CATSRVGQGSSYEQYF. As DNA, the CDR3 is TGTGCCACCAGCAGAGTAGGGCAGGGGAGCTCCTACGAGCAGTACTTC.

In its sample, this clonotype was seen many times. This chain connects TRBV20-1 to TRBJ2-1, with 13 bases aligning to TRBD2. The germline V gene encodes CDR1 DFQATT and CDR2 SNEGSKA (reference sequence). The CDR3 covers 15 residues. J gave up 4 bases and V 6 bases, and 6 bases lay outside the gene matches. The CDR3 here is CSAFRLAGGYNEQFF. CDR3 sequence (DNA): TGCAGTGCGTTCCGACTAGCGGGAGGTTACAATGAGCAGTTCTTC.

The sample holds many counts of this clonotype. The chain employs TRBV12-3 or TRBV12-4 and TRBJ2-1; 11 bases fit TRBD2. The CDR3 runs to 15 residues. The trim removed 6 bases at V and 3 bases at J, leaving 4 bases unmatched. The CDR3: CASSPTSGIYNEQFF. In DNA form, the CDR3 reads TGTGCCAGCAGCCCGACTAGCGGGATCTACAATGAGCAGTTCTTC.

The table lists this clonotype with a few counts. The chain combines TRBV9 with TRBJ1-3, with no clear D. V was pared by 3 bases and J by 0 bases, with 7 bases between. The CDR3 runs 14 residues. The germline V gene encodes CDR1 SGDLS and CDR2 YYNGEE. The CDR3 here is CASSGISSGNTIYF. The CDR3 DNA reads TGTGCCAGCAGCGGAATTTCCTCTGGAAACACCATATATTTT.

V usage is TRBV6-2 or TRBV6-3 and J usage is TRBJ2-7, with TRBD1 matching over 9 bases. Germline V gene lookup returns CDR1 MNHEY and CDR2 SVGEGT. V shed 0 bases, J shed 5 bases, and the junction held 11 bases outside the gene matches. The CDR3 contains 17 residues. DNA of the CDR3: TGTGCCAGCAGTTACTCGTTTCTTGGGACAGGGAGGCACGAGCAGTACTTC. This translates into CASSYSFLGTGRHEQYF.

The chain links TRBV9 to TRBJ2-7; 8 positions agree with TRBD1. Germline V lookup: CDR1 SGDLS, CDR2 YYNGEE. The trim removed 0 bases at V and 4 bases at J, leaving 6 bases unmatched. The CDR3 covers 15 residues. CDR3 in amino acids: CASSVEGQAGYEQYF. In DNA, the CDR3 is TGTGCCAGCAGCGTAGAGGGACAGGCCGGGTACGAGCAGTACTTC. The full variable domain, in which reference TRBV9 and TRBJ2-7 provide the parts outside the CDR3, is DSGVTQTPKHLITATGQRVTLRCSPRSGDLSVYWYQQSLDQGLQFLIQYYNGEERAKGNILERFSAQQFPDLHSELNLSSLELGDSALYFCASSVEGQAGYEQYFGPGTRLTVT.

This clonotype showed up many times. The gene calls are TRBV6-2 or TRBV6-3 and TRBJ2-7; 10 positions agree with TRBD2. The CDR3 spans 14 residues. V trimming: 4 bases; J trimming: 2 bases; junction bases outside the gene matches: 2. Germline V CDR1 and CDR2: MNHEY, SVGEGT. The CDR3: CASSWSGRAYEQYF. In DNA, the CDR3 is TGTGCCAGCAGTTGGAGCGGGAGGGCCTACGAGCAGTACTTC.

This clonotype occurred a few times. The chain uses TRBV18 and TRBJ1-1; 10 bases align to TRBD1. The V gene's germline CDR1 is KGHSH and CDR2 LQKENI. The CDR3 has 16 amino acids. Trimming cost V 2 bases and J 6 bases; bases outside gene matches: 9. For the CDR3, the DNA is TGTGCCAGCTCACCAAATGTGCGGGACAGGGGCCCTGAAGCTTTCTTT. Translating it yields CASSPNVRDRGPEAFF.

Only a few counts were recorded for this clonotype. The chain uses TRBV5-1 and TRBJ1-1, with 7 bases fitting TRBD1. The V gene end was trimmed by 3 bases and the J gene end by 2 bases; junction bases not matched to a gene: 13. The CDR3 extends over 17 amino acids. Per the germline V gene, CDR1 is SGHRS and CDR2 is YFSETQ. DNA of the CDR3: TGCGCCAGCAGCTCAAACCGGACTGGACAGGAAAACACTGAAGCTTTCTTT. Amino acids: CASSSNRTGQENTEAFF.

This clonotype was seen many times. This chain uses TRBV29-1 with TRBJ2-5; a weak D match, TRBD2 (6 bases). CDR1 SQVTM and CDR2 ANQGSEA come from the germline V gene. Trimming cost V 5 bases and J 5 bases, with 12 bases left between them. The CDR3 has 12 amino acids. The CDR3 nucleotides are TGCAGCGTTTCTTCTAGCGTGGAGACCCAGTACTTC. Translation: CSVSSSVETQYF.

The chain employs TRBV5-1 and TRBJ2-1, with TRBD2 identical over 14 bases. The CDR3 runs to 16 residues. Germline CDR1 is SGHRS and CDR2 is YFSETQ. Trimming removed 0 bases from V and 8 bases from J; junction bases left unmatched: 4. As DNA, the CDR3 is TGCGCCAGCAGCTTGGGAGGACTAGCGGGAGGCTATGAGCAGTTCTTC. Amino acid sequence: CASSLGGLAGGYEQFF.

The chain is built from TRBV7-2 and TRBJ1-5; 8 bases are a match to TRBD1. The V gene end was trimmed by 3 bases and the J gene end by 7 bases; junction bases not matched to a gene: 8. The CDR3 extends over 15 amino acids. Germline CDR1 and CDR2: SGHTA and FQGNSA. The CDR3 region has the DNA TGTGCCAGCAGCTTTCCAGGGGGCGCGGGGCAGCCCCAGCATTTT. This gives the protein CASSFPGGAGQPQHF.